The 3 T cell receptor beta chains in this list originate from one sample, sequenced in a study of response to subunit inactivated influenza vaccine. TCRdb re-analysed the RT-PCR reads in MiXCR, keeping a single row per CDR3 protein. The sample includes some 540,000 distinct CDR3 sequences, under 25% of them seen just once. The sample also formed part of further work on T cells expressing NK-cell markers. From that second work: 5'RACE template switching with UMIs produced the TCR beta cDNA.

The specimen comprised CD4+ T cells sorted from PBMCs, sampled 11 to 12 days after vaccination. All receptors derive from a man over 45 who received an inactivated influenza vaccine.

This clonotype was seen at least ten times. The gene calls are TRBV20-1 and TRBJ2-1, with 11 bases that match TRBD2. CDR3 size: 14 residues. V dropped 6 bases and J dropped 4; count of bases not matched to a gene: 5. The germline V gene encodes CDR1 DFQATT and CDR2 SNEGSKA (reference sequence). CDR3 sequence: CSARIAGGYNEQFF. CDR3 nucleotide sequence: TGCAGTGCGAGGATAGCGGGGGGGTACAATGAGCAGTTCTTC.

The chain couples TRBV13 to TRBJ1-2; D is perhaps TRBD1 (5 bases). Germline-derived CDR1 and CDR2 are PRHDT and FYEKMQ (reference sequence). V was clipped by 8 bases and J by 3 bases, with 13 bases between them. CDR3 size: 13 residues. The CDR3 reads CASRRWGYYGYTF. The CDR3 DNA reads TGTGCCAGCCGTCGGTGGGGGTACTATGGCTACACCTTC.

The chain carries TRBV7-8 and TRBJ2-7, with TRBD2 matching over 7 bases. This CDR3 region has 14 residues. Germline V gives CDR1 SGHVS, CDR2 FQNEAQ. With V trimmed by 5 bases and J by 2 bases, 6 bases remained unmatched. CDR3 DNA: TGTGCCAGCAGCCCGGGACTAACTACCTACGAGCAGTACTTC. Its translation: CASSPGLTTYEQYF.